The following is a T cell receptor beta chain sequence with its context. What it binds is not known. Per-sample yields of isolated PBMCs were at least 6 million. V was shortened by 2 bases and J by 9 bases, with 8 bases between the two germline ends. In germline, CDR1 is LGHDT, CDR2 YNNKEL (reference sequence). There are 12 residues in the CDR3. The data were taken from a study of blood T cells in healthy people across ages. Study-wide points: Naive and antigen-experienced cells were not separated, limiting conclusive comparison. Long-lived donors exceeded aged donors in naive CD4+ cells and diversity.

With a J-beta primer mix and a sample-barcoded 5' primer, a second PCR ran about 7 to 12 cycles. One entry per CDR3 protein, called by TCRdb with MiXCR from the 5' RACE reads. This repertoire shows roughly 570,000 distinct CDR3 sequences, about 26% found once; its top ten account for approximately 18%. Sequencing was performed on blood. This clonotype was sampled from a woman aged 70-85 years in good health. This chain joins TRBV3-1 and TRBJ2-4, with D uncertain. The CDR3 bases are TGTGCCAGCAGCCAAACAGACACCATTCAGTACTTC. Translated, it gives CASSQTDTIQYF.